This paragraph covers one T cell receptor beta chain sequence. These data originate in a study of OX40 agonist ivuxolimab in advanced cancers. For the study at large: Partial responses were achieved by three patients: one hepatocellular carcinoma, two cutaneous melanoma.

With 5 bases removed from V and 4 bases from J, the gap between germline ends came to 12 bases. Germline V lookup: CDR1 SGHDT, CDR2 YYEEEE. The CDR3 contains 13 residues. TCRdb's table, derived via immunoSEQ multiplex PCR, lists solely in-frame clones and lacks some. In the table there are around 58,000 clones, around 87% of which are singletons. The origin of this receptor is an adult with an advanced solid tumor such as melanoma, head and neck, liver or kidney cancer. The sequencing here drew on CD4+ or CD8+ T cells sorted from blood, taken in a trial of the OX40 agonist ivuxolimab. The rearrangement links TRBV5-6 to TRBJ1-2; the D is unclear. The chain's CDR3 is CASRGGVLYGYTF. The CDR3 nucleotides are TGTGCCAGCAGAGGCGGGGTTCTCTATGGCTACACCTTC.